This T cell receptor (beta chain) was observed in a study of Ad26.COV2.S vaccination and SARS-CoV-2 variants. TCRdb's table, derived via immunoSEQ multiplex PCR, lists solely in-frame clones and lacks some. The top ten hold over 1.3% of the sample, which has about 680,000 clones, more than 70% seen once. Treatment meaning: around 19 received Ad26.COV2.S at low or high dose, single or two shots; about 5 received placebo; per-sample allocation not given. The investigators took samples on day 63 after the first vaccine or placebo injection. A word on this clone: Other DNA sequences in this specimen translate into the identical CDR3.

The source of this sequence is a person between 18 and 60 years old who received the Ad26.COV2.S COVID-19 vaccine or a placebo. The sequencing used peripheral blood, collected in a trial of Ad26.COV2.S vaccine versus placebo.

This chain's CDR3 is CASSNGYEQYF. The CDR3 DNA reads TGTGCCAGCAGTAACGGGTACGAGCAGTACTTC. The chain couples TRBV6-2 or TRBV6-3 to TRBJ2-7; D gene uncertain. Germline CDR1 MNHEY, CDR2 SVGEGT. Trimming shortened V by 5 bases and J by 4 bases, and 6 bases separated the two germline ends. This CDR3 has 11 amino acids.